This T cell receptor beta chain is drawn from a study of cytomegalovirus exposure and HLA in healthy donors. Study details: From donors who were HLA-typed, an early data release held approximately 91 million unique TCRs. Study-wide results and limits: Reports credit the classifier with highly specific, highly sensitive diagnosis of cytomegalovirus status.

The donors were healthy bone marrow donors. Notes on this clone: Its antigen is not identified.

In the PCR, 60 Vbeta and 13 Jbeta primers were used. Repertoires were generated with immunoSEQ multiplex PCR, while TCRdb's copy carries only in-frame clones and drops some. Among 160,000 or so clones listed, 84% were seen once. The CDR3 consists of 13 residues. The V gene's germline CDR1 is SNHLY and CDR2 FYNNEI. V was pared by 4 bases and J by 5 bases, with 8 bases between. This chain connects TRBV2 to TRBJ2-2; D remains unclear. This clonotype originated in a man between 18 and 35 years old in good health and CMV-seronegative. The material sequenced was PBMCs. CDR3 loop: CASSVEVTGELFF. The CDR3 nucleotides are TGTGCCAGCAGTGTCGAGGTAACCGGGGAGCTGTTTTTT.